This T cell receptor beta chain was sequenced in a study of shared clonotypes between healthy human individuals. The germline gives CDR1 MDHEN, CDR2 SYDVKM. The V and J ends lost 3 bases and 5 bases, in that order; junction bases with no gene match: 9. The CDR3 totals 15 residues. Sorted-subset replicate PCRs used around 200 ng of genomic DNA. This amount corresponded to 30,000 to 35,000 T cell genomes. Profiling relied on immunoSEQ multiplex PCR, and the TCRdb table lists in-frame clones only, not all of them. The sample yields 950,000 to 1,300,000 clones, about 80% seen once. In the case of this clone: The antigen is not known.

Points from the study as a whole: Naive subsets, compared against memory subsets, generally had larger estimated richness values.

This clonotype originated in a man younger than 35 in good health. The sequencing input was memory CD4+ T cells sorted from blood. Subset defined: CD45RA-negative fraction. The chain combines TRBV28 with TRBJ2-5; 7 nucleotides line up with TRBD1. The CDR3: CASSFNVKQGETQYF. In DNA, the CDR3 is TGTGCCAGCAGTTTCAACGTCAAACAGGGGGAGACCCAGTACTTC.